The 12 T cell receptor beta chains below were found in one sample sequenced in a study of identical twins. TCRdb re-called the 5' RACE reads through MiXCR, storing one row per CDR3 protein. The sample comprises about 530,000 distinct CDR3 sequences, around 15% of which are singletons, and roughly 0.42% rests with the top ten. These same records also appear under a second study, on yellow fever vaccine responses in identical twins.

Sequenced material: CD4+ T cells sorted from blood. These receptors were taken from a woman aged 18 to 35 in good health.

This clonotype was picked up a small number of times. This sequence joins TRBV4-1 and TRBJ2-3, with a weak D call TRBD2 (6 bases). Germline CDR1 and CDR2: MGHRA and YSYEKL. The CDR3 contains 16 residues. Between the trimmed V and J ends, which lost 4 bases and 3 bases, there was a span of 17 bases. As DNA, the CDR3 is TGCGCCAGCAGCCCGAGACGGGGGACGGGTACAGATACGCAGTATTTT. Residues: CASSPRRGTGTDTQYF.

This clonotype was observed a handful of times. The chain is built from TRBV6-1 and TRBJ1-2; D call uncertain. V lost 7 bases and J lost 2, with 8 bases in between. This CDR3 spans 12 amino acids. Germline V lookup: CDR1 MNHNS, CDR2 SASEGT. The CDR3, as DNA: TGTGCCAGCACGTTACAGAACTATGGCTACACCTTC. Protein sequence: CASTLQNYGYTF.

This clonotype was recorded a few times. This chain uses TRBV2 with TRBJ2-1, with 11 bases matching TRBD2. The CDR3 is made up of 16 amino acids. Per germline, CDR1 SNHLY and CDR2 FYNNEI. V trimming: 4 bases; J trimming: 4 bases; junction bases outside the gene matches: 6. CDR3 DNA: TGTGCCAGCAGTGGGGGGCTAGCGGGAGGATACAATGAGCAGTTCTTC. Protein product: CASSGGLAGGYNEQFF.

In this sample, this clonotype turned up a few times. The chain is built from TRBV28 and TRBJ2-2, with D possibly TRBD1 on 6 matching bases. The CDR3 length is 19 residues. The V end lost 7 bases, the J end lost 2 bases, and 26 bases lay between the germline ends. Germline V lookup: CDR1 MDHEN, CDR2 SYDVKM. The CDR3 DNA sequence: TGTGCCAGCACTCTCAAAACCCCATTCAGGGGACACAACACCGGGGAGCTGTTTTTT. It translates to CASTLKTPFRGHNTGELFF.

The J gene is TRBJ2-1, the V gene TRBV15; the D gene is possibly TRBD1 (5 bases). This CDR3 region has 18 residues. V was trimmed by 1 base and J by 4 bases, leaving 20 bases between them. Germline V gene sequence: CDR1 LNHNV, CDR2 YYDKDF (reference sequence). The CDR3, as DNA: TGTGCCACCAGCAGAGGCCGCGGCGAGAAAGGGGTATACAATGAGCAGTTCTTC. Amino acids: CATSRGRGEKGVYNEQFF. Full variable domain (missing parts from reference TRBV15 and TRBJ2-1): DAMVIQNPRYQVTQFGKPVTLSCSQTLNHNVMYWYQQKSSQAPKLLFHYYDKDFNNEADTPDNFQSRRPNTSFCFLDIRSPGLGDTAMYLCATSRGRGEKGVYNEQFFGPGTRLTVL.

The chain is built from TRBV9 and TRBJ1-1; 9 nucleotides agree with TRBD1. This CDR3 is 16 amino acids long. Trimming took 4 bases from V and 1 from J; bases not matched to a gene: 8. Germline loops: CDR1 SGDLS, CDR2 YYNGEE. The CDR3 here is CASSQQGAIGNTEAFF. For the CDR3, the DNA is TGTGCCAGCAGCCAACAGGGGGCTATCGGGAACACTGAAGCTTTCTTT. Full variable domain (rest looked up from reference TRBV9 and TRBJ1-1): DSGVTQTPKHLITATGQRVTLRCSPRSGDLSVYWYQQSLDQGLQFLIQYYNGEERAKGNILERFSAQQFPDLHSELNLSSLELGDSALYFCASSQQGAIGNTEAFFGQGTRLTVV.

In its sample, this clonotype was seen a few times. The rearrangement uses TRBV5-1 and TRBJ1-4, with D hard to call. Per the germline V gene, CDR1 is SGHRS and CDR2 is YFSETQ. With 4 bases removed from V and 13 bases from J, the gap between germline ends came to 26 bases. CDR3 length: 16 residues. CDR3 DNA sequence: TGCGCCAGCAGCCCTACCCCCTCTACACAGAGCTTAGCACTGTTTTTT. Its translation: CASSPTPSTQSLALFF.

CDR3 protein: CASSLLGLPSYEQFF. CDR3 bases: TGTGCCAGCAGCTTATTAGGACTCCCCAGTTATGAGCAGTTCTTC. The chain links TRBV7-6 to TRBJ2-1, with D tentatively TRBD2 (5 bases). With 2 bases removed from V and 8 bases from J, the gap between germline ends came to 16 bases. Germline V gene lookup returns CDR1 SGHVS and CDR2 FNYEAQ. This CDR3 has 15 amino acids. Full variable domain (rest looked up from reference TRBV7-6 and TRBJ2-1): GAGVSQSPRYKVTKRGQDVALRCDPISGHVSLYWYRQALGQGPEFLTYFNYEAQQDKSGLPNDRFSAERPEGSISTLTIQRTEQRDSAMYRCASSLLGLPSYEQFFGPGTRLTVL.

This clonotype was detected many times. CDR3: CSARGGVPYNEQFF. For the CDR3, the DNA is TGCAGTGCGCGGGGGGGGGTTCCCTACAATGAGCAGTTCTTC. The V call is TRBV20-1, the J call TRBJ2-1, with 9 bases identical to TRBD2. V gave up 6 bases and J gave up 2 bases; unmatched junction bases: 5. CDR1 and CDR2 from the germline V gene are DFQATT and SNEGSKA (reference sequence). The CDR3 length is 14 residues.

The V gene is TRBV4-1, the J gene TRBJ1-5; 7 bases are a match to TRBD1. This CDR3 region has 15 residues. J lost 3 bases, V lost 1 base, and 3 bases had no gene match. Germline V lookup: CDR1 MGHRA, CDR2 YSYEKL. DNA for the CDR3: TGCGCCAGCAGCCAAGGGGACAGATTCAATCAGCCCCAGCATTTT. Protein product: CASSQGDRFNQPQHF.

The rearrangement joins TRBV6-1 to TRBJ1-5, with D possibly being TRBD1 (6 bases). The CDR3 has 15 amino acids. V was cut by 8 bases and J by 5 bases, with 19 bases left in between. Germline V lookup: CDR1 MNHNS, CDR2 SASEGT. The chain's CDR3 is CASALGGLGDQPQHF. As DNA, the CDR3 is TGTGCCAGCGCCCTGGGGGGGCTAGGGGATCAGCCCCAGCATTTT.

This clonotype has at least ten counts. The chain carries TRBV3-1 and TRBJ2-1, with D unclear. The CDR3 length is 11 residues. Trimming left V 6 bases short and J 7 bases short, with 7 bases between. The germline CDR1 and CDR2 sequences are LGHDT and YNNKEL (reference sequence). As DNA, the CDR3 is TGTGCCAGCAGTCAACTAAATGAGCAGTTCTTC. Translation: CASSQLNEQFF.